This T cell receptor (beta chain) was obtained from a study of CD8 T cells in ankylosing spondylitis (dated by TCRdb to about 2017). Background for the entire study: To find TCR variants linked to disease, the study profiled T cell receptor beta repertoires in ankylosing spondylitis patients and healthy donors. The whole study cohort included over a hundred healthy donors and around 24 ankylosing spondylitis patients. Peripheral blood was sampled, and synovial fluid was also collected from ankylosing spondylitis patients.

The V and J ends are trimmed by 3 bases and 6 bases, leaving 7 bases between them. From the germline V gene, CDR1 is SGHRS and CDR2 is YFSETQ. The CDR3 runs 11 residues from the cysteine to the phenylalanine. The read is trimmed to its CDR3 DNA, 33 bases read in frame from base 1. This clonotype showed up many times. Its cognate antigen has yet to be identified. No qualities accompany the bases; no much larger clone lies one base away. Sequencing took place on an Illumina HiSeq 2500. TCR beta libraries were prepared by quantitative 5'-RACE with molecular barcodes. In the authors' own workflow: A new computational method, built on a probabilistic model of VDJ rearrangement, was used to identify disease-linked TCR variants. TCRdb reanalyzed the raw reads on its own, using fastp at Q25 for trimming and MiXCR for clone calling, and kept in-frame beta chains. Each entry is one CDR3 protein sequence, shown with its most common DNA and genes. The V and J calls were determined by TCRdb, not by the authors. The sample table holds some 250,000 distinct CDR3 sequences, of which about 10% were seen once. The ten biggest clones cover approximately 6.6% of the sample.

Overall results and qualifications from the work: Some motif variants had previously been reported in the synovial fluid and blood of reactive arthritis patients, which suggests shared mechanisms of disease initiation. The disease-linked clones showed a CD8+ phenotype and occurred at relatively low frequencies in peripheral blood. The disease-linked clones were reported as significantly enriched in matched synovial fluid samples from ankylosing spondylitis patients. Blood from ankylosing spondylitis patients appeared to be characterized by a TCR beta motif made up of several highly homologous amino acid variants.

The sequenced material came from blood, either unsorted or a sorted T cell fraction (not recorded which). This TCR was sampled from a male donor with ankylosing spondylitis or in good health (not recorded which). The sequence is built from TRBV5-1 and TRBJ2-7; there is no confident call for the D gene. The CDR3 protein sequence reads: CASSSAAEQYF. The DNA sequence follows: TGCGCCAGCAGCTCCGCAGCCGAGCAGTACTTC.